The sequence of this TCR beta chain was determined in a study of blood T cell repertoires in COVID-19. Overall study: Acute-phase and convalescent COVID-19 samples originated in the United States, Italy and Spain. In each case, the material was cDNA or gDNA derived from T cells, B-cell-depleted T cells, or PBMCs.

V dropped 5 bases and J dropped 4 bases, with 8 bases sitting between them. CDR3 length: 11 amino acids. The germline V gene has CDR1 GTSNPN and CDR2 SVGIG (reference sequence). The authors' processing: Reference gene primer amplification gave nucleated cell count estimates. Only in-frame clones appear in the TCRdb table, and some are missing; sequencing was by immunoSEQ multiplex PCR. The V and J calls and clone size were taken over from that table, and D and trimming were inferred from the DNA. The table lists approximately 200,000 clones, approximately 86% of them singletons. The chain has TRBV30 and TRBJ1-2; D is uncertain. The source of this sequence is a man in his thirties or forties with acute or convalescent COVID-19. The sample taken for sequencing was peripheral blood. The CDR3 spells CAWSYSYGYTF. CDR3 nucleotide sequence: TGTGCCTGGTCGTACTCCTATGGCTACACCTTC.